Listed below are T cell receptor beta chains from one sample, sequenced in a study of T cell responses to AZD1222 COVID-19 vaccine. Profiling relied on immunoSEQ multiplex PCR, and the TCRdb table lists in-frame clones only, not all of them. This sample has 120,000 to 150,000 clones, with just over 85% found just once. The specimen was peripheral blood, collected 28 days after the second AZD1222 dose. Receptor source: an adult who received the AZD1222 COVID-19 vaccine. The CDR3 runs from the conserved cysteine through the conserved F or W. A D gene is named only where the DNA matches it firmly. For some rows the clone size is stated as once, few or many, or as a class when expanded; others skip it.

cdr3_aa: CASSPNSPTEAFF
cdr3_nt: TGTGCCAGCTCACCAAACTCCCCGACTGAAGCTTTCTTT
d_call: .
clone_size: .
j_call: TRBJ1-1
v_call: TRBV18

cdr3_aa: CASSDDREGGEKLFF
cdr3_nt: TGCGCCAGCAGCGACGACAGGGAAGGGGGTGAAAAACTGTTTTTT
d_call: TRBD1
clone_size: .
j_call: TRBJ1-4
v_call: TRBV5-1

cdr3_aa: CSASSGYGYTF
cdr3_nt: TGCAGTGCTAGCTCGGGGTATGGCTACACCTTC
d_call: .
clone_size: once
j_call: TRBJ1-2
v_call: TRBV20-1

cdr3_aa: CASSHTSGDQETQYF
cdr3_nt: TGTGCCAGCAGCCATACTAGCGGGGATCAAGAGACCCAGTACTTC
d_call: TRBD2
clone_size: .
j_call: TRBJ2-5
v_call: TRBV7-8

cdr3_aa: CSVDSGSGDTQYF
cdr3_nt: TGCAGCGTAGATAGCGGTTCCGGAGATACGCAGTATTTT
d_call: .
clone_size: .
j_call: TRBJ2-3
v_call: TRBV29-1

cdr3_aa: CASSLLPGYNEQFF
cdr3_nt: TGTGCCAGCAGCTTACTTCCAGGTTACAATGAGCAGTTCTTC
d_call: .
clone_size: .
j_call: TRBJ2-1
v_call: TRBV7-2

cdr3_aa: CASSLRTGILEAFF
cdr3_nt: TGTGCCAGCAGCCTGCGGACGGGGATTCTTGAAGCTTTCTTT
d_call: .
clone_size: few
j_call: TRBJ1-1
v_call: TRBV7-9

cdr3_aa: CAWSVLDRASGYTF
cdr3_nt: TGTGCCTGGAGTGTACTTGACAGGGCCTCTGGCTACACCTTC
d_call: TRBD1
clone_size: .
j_call: TRBJ1-2
v_call: TRBV30

cdr3_aa: CASGDSSYYEQYF
cdr3_nt: TGTGCCAGCGGGGACAGCAGTTACTACGAGCAGTACTTC
d_call: TRBD1
clone_size: .
j_call: TRBJ2-7
v_call: TRBV12-3/TRBV12-4

cdr3_aa: CASSDSGTGTYEQYF
cdr3_nt: TGCGCCAGCAGTGATTCCGGGACAGGGACCTACGAGCAGTACTTC
d_call: TRBD1
clone_size: .
j_call: TRBJ2-7
v_call: TRBV10-1

cdr3_aa: CASSVAEGPGNTIYF
cdr3_nt: TGTGCCAGCAGCGTAGCTGAAGGGCCTGGAAACACCATATATTTT
d_call: .
clone_size: .
j_call: TRBJ1-3
v_call: TRBV9

cdr3_aa: CASSLGLAYNEQFF
cdr3_nt: TGTGCCAGCAGCTTGGGACTAGCGTACAATGAGCAGTTCTTC
d_call: TRBD2
clone_size: .
j_call: TRBJ2-1
v_call: TRBV5-6

cdr3_aa: CASSTGTVNSPLHF
cdr3_nt: TGCGCCAGCAGCACGGGGACAGTGAATTCACCCCTCCACTTT
d_call: TRBD1
clone_size: .
j_call: TRBJ1-6
v_call: TRBV5-1

cdr3_aa: CASSDWTSGGSYEQYF
cdr3_nt: TGTGCCAGCAGCGACTGGACTAGCGGGGGCTCCTACGAGCAGTACTTC
d_call: TRBD2
clone_size: .
j_call: TRBJ2-7
v_call: TRBV5-8

cdr3_aa: CATMVGNLGSTEAFF
cdr3_nt: TGTGCCACCATGGTCGGTAATTTAGGGAGCACTGAAGCTTTCTTT
d_call: .
clone_size: .
j_call: TRBJ1-1
v_call: TRBV24-1

cdr3_aa: CSVQQGASGETQYF
cdr3_nt: TGCAGCGTCCAACAGGGGGCGAGTGGAGAGACCCAGTACTTC
d_call: TRBD1
clone_size: .
j_call: TRBJ2-5
v_call: TRBV29-1

cdr3_aa: CASSQVGGTDTQYF
cdr3_nt: TGCGCCAGCAGCCAAGTGGGAGGCACAGATACGCAGTATTTT
d_call: .
clone_size: .
j_call: TRBJ2-3
v_call: TRBV4-1

cdr3_aa: CASSESGPNQPQHF
cdr3_nt: TGCGCCAGCAGTGAGTCGGGACCGAATCAGCCCCAGCATTTT
d_call: .
clone_size: .
j_call: TRBJ1-5
v_call: TRBV10-2

cdr3_aa: CATSDSDPLTSSTGELFF
cdr3_nt: TGTGCCACCAGTGATTCAGACCCCTTGACTAGTTCCACCGGGGAGCTGTTTTTT
d_call: .
clone_size: .
j_call: TRBJ2-2
v_call: TRBV24-1

cdr3_aa: CASTDPDTQYF
cdr3_nt: TGTGCCAGCACCGACCCAGATACGCAGTATTTT
d_call: .
clone_size: .
j_call: TRBJ2-3
v_call: TRBV9

cdr3_aa: CASSLTPAGELFF
cdr3_nt: TGTGCCAGCAGCTTAACTCCCGCCGGGGAGCTGTTTTTT
d_call: .
clone_size: .
j_call: TRBJ2-2
v_call: TRBV11-3

cdr3_aa: CASSPLGGSQEYF
cdr3_nt: TGTGCCAGCAGTCCCCTTGGGGGATCACAGGAGTACTTC
d_call: .
clone_size: .
j_call: TRBJ2-7
v_call: TRBV27

cdr3_aa: CASSSKGDTIYF
cdr3_nt: TGTGCCAGCAGCTCCAAGGGGGACACCATATATTTT
d_call: .
clone_size: .
j_call: TRBJ1-3
v_call: TRBV21-1

cdr3_aa: CSVAQSSGNTIYF
cdr3_nt: TGCAGCGTCGCACAGAGCTCTGGAAACACCATATATTTT
d_call: .
clone_size: .
j_call: TRBJ1-3
v_call: TRBV29-1

cdr3_aa: CASSVGAGNSDTQYF
cdr3_nt: TGTGCCAGCAGTGTAGGAGCGGGAAACTCAGATACGCAGTATTTT
d_call: TRBD2
clone_size: .
j_call: TRBJ2-3
v_call: TRBV6-4

cdr3_aa: CASSAYQGAGVYNEQFF
cdr3_nt: TGTGCCAGCAGTGCGTACCAGGGGGCGGGCGTTTACAATGAGCAGTTCTTC
d_call: TRBD1
clone_size: .
j_call: TRBJ2-1
v_call: TRBV6-1

cdr3_aa: CASVQGGESPLHF
cdr3_nt: TGTGCCAGCGTACAGGGGGGGGAGTCACCCCTCCACTTT
d_call: TRBD1
clone_size: .
j_call: TRBJ1-6
v_call: TRBV18

cdr3_aa: CASIPSGGYNEQFF
cdr3_nt: TGTGCCAGCATACCTAGCGGAGGGTACAATGAGCAGTTCTTC
d_call: TRBD2
clone_size: .
j_call: TRBJ2-1
v_call: TRBV27

cdr3_aa: CASSTGLRNEKLFF
cdr3_nt: TGTGCCAGCAGCACGGGACTCCGAAATGAAAAACTGTTTTTT
d_call: .
clone_size: once
j_call: TRBJ1-4
v_call: TRBV11-2

cdr3_aa: CASRGTGIYSYEQYF
cdr3_nt: TGTGCCAGCAGAGGGACAGGGATTTACTCCTACGAGCAGTACTTC
d_call: TRBD1
clone_size: once
j_call: TRBJ2-7
v_call: TRBV2

cdr3_aa: CASSLGRLNTEAFF
cdr3_nt: TGTGCCAGCAGCTTGGGACGGCTGAACACTGAAGCTTTCTTT
d_call: .
clone_size: .
j_call: TRBJ1-1
v_call: TRBV13

cdr3_aa: CASSLLAGFEQFF
cdr3_nt: TGTGCCAGCAGCTTACTAGCGGGATTTGAGCAGTTCTTC
d_call: TRBD2
clone_size: .
j_call: TRBJ2-1
v_call: TRBV7-9

cdr3_aa: CASSPSGGNEKLFF
cdr3_nt: TGTGCCAGCAGCCCCTCGGGGGGGAATGAAAAACTGTTTTTT
d_call: .
clone_size: .
j_call: TRBJ1-4
v_call: TRBV7-8

cdr3_aa: CASSDSSGSGANVLTF
cdr3_nt: TGTGCCAGCAGTGACTCGTCGGGGTCCGGGGCCAACGTCCTGACTTTC
d_call: .
clone_size: .
j_call: TRBJ2-6
v_call: TRBV6-4

cdr3_aa: CASSLGTGNTEAFF
cdr3_nt: TGCGCCAGCAGCTTGGGAACGGGGAACACTGAAGCTTTCTTT
d_call: .
clone_size: .
j_call: TRBJ1-1
v_call: TRBV5-1

cdr3_aa: CASSYWNTGGNQPQHF
cdr3_nt: TGTGCCAGCAGTTACTGGAATACAGGGGGCAATCAGCCCCAGCATTTT
d_call: TRBD1
clone_size: .
j_call: TRBJ1-5
v_call: TRBV6-2/TRBV6-3

cdr3_aa: CASTLWAGDPYEQYF
cdr3_nt: TGTGCCAGCACCCTCTGGGCGGGGGATCCGTACGAGCAGTACTTC
d_call: TRBD2
clone_size: .
j_call: TRBJ2-7
v_call: TRBV6-5

cdr3_aa: CASSLGTGDTEAFF
cdr3_nt: TGCGCCAGCAGCTTGGGGACGGGTGACACTGAAGCTTTCTTT
d_call: .
clone_size: .
j_call: TRBJ1-1
v_call: TRBV5-1

cdr3_aa: CATSREPGTLRSYNEQFF
cdr3_nt: TGTGCCACCAGCAGAGAACCCGGGACGTTGAGGTCCTACAATGAGCAGTTCTTC
d_call: .
clone_size: .
j_call: TRBJ2-1
v_call: TRBV15

cdr3_aa: CASSLAVGSGPSGDEQYF
cdr3_nt: TGTGCCAGCAGCTTAGCGGTCGGTAGCGGGCCCTCGGGGGACGAGCAGTACTTC
d_call: TRBD2
clone_size: few
j_call: TRBJ2-7
v_call: TRBV7-9

cdr3_aa: CASSEYGDRSGNTIYF
cdr3_nt: TGTGCCAGCAGTGAATACGGGGACCGCTCTGGAAACACCATATATTTT
d_call: .
clone_size: .
j_call: TRBJ1-3
v_call: TRBV6-1

cdr3_aa: CSVDGKWGTEAFF
cdr3_nt: TGCAGCGTTGACGGGAAGTGGGGCACTGAAGCTTTCTTT
d_call: .
clone_size: .
j_call: TRBJ1-1
v_call: TRBV29-1

cdr3_aa: CASAGTGHRKETQYF
cdr3_nt: TGCGCCAGCGCAGGTACGGGACATCGAAAAGAGACCCAGTACTTC
d_call: .
clone_size: .
j_call: TRBJ2-5
v_call: TRBV4-1

cdr3_aa: CASSLGQGSTGEQYF
cdr3_nt: TGCGCCAGCAGCTTGGGACAGGGGAGTACGGGGGAGCAGTACTTC
d_call: TRBD1
clone_size: .
j_call: TRBJ2-7
v_call: TRBV5-1

cdr3_aa: CASSFSGENTEAFF
cdr3_nt: TGTGCCAGCAGCTTTTCCGGGGAGAACACTGAAGCTTTCTTT
d_call: .
clone_size: .
j_call: TRBJ1-1
v_call: TRBV11-3

cdr3_aa: CASSLLYRELYGYTF
cdr3_nt: TGTGCCAGCAGTTTACTCTACAGGGAACTCTATGGCTACACCTTC
d_call: .
clone_size: .
j_call: TRBJ1-2
v_call: TRBV6-2/TRBV6-3

cdr3_aa: CATSESGTGGGGELFF
cdr3_nt: TGTGCCACCAGTGAGTCCGGGACAGGGGGCGGCGGGGAGCTGTTTTTT
d_call: TRBD1
clone_size: .
j_call: TRBJ2-2
v_call: TRBV24-1

cdr3_aa: CASSRKTGANTEAFF
cdr3_nt: TGCGCCAGCAGCCGGAAGACCGGGGCCAACACTGAAGCTTTCTTT
d_call: .
clone_size: .
j_call: TRBJ1-1
v_call: TRBV5-1

cdr3_aa: CASAPPYNQPQHF
cdr3_nt: TGTGCCAGTGCCCCACCGTACAATCAGCCCCAGCATTTT
d_call: .
clone_size: .
j_call: TRBJ1-5
v_call: TRBV28

cdr3_aa: CASSIGAGYRDTEAFF
cdr3_nt: TGTGCCAGTAGTATAGGGGCAGGTTATAGGGACACTGAAGCTTTCTTT
d_call: .
clone_size: .
j_call: TRBJ1-1
v_call: TRBV19

cdr3_aa: CASSKWATNEQFF
cdr3_nt: TGTGCCAGCAGTAAATGGGCCACAAATGAGCAGTTCTTC
d_call: .
clone_size: .
j_call: TRBJ2-1
v_call: TRBV2

cdr3_aa: CASSGWDTDNEQFF
cdr3_nt: TGCGCCAGCAGTGGGTGGGACACAGACAATGAGCAGTTCTTC
d_call: .
clone_size: .
j_call: TRBJ2-1
v_call: TRBV4-1

cdr3_aa: CASSFGTAQETQYF
cdr3_nt: TGTGCCAGCAGCTTCGGGACGGCACAAGAGACCCAGTACTTC
d_call: .
clone_size: .
j_call: TRBJ2-5
v_call: TRBV5-4

cdr3_aa: CASSSYTGELFF
cdr3_nt: TGTGCCAGCAGCTCGTACACCGGGGAGCTGTTTTTT
d_call: .
clone_size: .
j_call: TRBJ2-2
v_call: TRBV7-6

cdr3_aa: CASSLGTGEFEQYF
cdr3_nt: TGTGCCAGCAGCTTGGGGACAGGGGAGTTCGAGCAGTACTTC
d_call: TRBD1
clone_size: .
j_call: TRBJ2-7
v_call: TRBV7-9

cdr3_aa: CASSLGGTTEAFF
cdr3_nt: TGTGCCAGCAGTTTAGGGGGGACCACTGAAGCTTTCTTT
d_call: .
clone_size: .
j_call: TRBJ1-1
v_call: TRBV27

cdr3_aa: CASSLMNTEAFF
cdr3_nt: TGTGCCAGTAGTCTCATGAACACTGAAGCTTTCTTT
d_call: .
clone_size: .
j_call: TRBJ1-1
v_call: TRBV19

cdr3_aa: CASSTTGTPYNEQFF
cdr3_nt: TGTGCCAGCAGCACGACCGGGACTCCTTACAATGAGCAGTTCTTC
d_call: .
clone_size: .
j_call: TRBJ2-1
v_call: TRBV9

cdr3_aa: CASSQGLSGGTQYF
cdr3_nt: TGTGCCAGCAGCCAAGGCCTCAGCGGCGGTACGCAGTATTTT
d_call: .
clone_size: .
j_call: TRBJ2-3
v_call: TRBV27